Shown below are 9 T cell receptor beta chains from a single sample sequenced in a study of early T cells in non-severe SARS-CoV-2 infection. TCRdb analysed the 5' RACE reads with MiXCR anew, one entry per CDR3 protein. The sample carries 55,000 or so distinct CDR3 sequences, under 15% recorded once. The sequenced sample consisted of whole blood. Source of these receptors: an adult who was a healthcare worker with PCR-confirmed SARS-CoV-2 infection or an uninfected control (not recorded which).

This clonotype was detected many times. The DNA of the CDR3 is TGTGCCAGCTCACCACGAGCAGACCCGCGGGATACGCAGTATTTT. Its translation: CASSPRADPRDTQYF. The chain couples TRBV18 to TRBJ2-3; D gene unclear. The CDR3 totals 15 residues. Germline assignment: CDR1 KGHSH and CDR2 LQKENI. Trimming took off 1 base at V and 6 bases at J, with 14 bases between the two ends.

There are many counts of this clonotype. The J gene is TRBJ2-1, the V gene TRBV7-3; TRBD2 matches at 8 bases. Trimming took 1 base from V and 5 from J; bases not matched to a gene: 10. This CDR3 has 17 amino acids. The V gene's germline CDR1 is SGHTA and CDR2 FQGTGA. In nucleotides, the CDR3 is TGTGCCAGCAGCTTAAGGCCCAAAGCGGGGGCTGACAATGAGCAGTTCTTC. This codes for CASSLRPKAGADNEQFF.

The sample holds a few counts of this clonotype. The chain links TRBV30 to TRBJ1-2; no clear D. The CDR3 loop spans 13 amino acids. Per the germline V gene, CDR1 is GTSNPN and CDR2 is SVGIG (reference sequence). The V end was cut by 0 bases, the J end by 4 bases, with 9 bases between. The CDR3 here is CAWSVRDVYGYTF. Written as DNA, the CDR3 is TGTGCCTGGAGTGTACGGGATGTCTATGGCTACACCTTC.

The chain recombines TRBV5-4 with TRBJ1-2; D may be TRBD1 (6 bases). Germline V gives CDR1 SGHNT, CDR2 YYREEE (reference sequence). This CDR3 contains 13 residues. The V and J ends lost 6 bases and 7 bases respectively, with 16 bases between them. CDR3 sequence: CASTLGGWSGYTF. CDR3 sequence (DNA): TGTGCCAGCACCTTAGGGGGTTGGTCTGGCTACACCTTC.

The table lists this clonotype with a few counts. The V and J genes are TRBV6-5 and TRBJ1-1; TRBD1 matches 7 bases. In germline, CDR1 is MNHEY, CDR2 SVGAGI. The CDR3 has 13 residues. V was clipped by 4 bases and J by 5 bases; unmatched bases: 4. CDR3 region: CASSWTQGTEAFF. The CDR3 coding sequence is TGTGCCAGCAGTTGGACACAGGGGACTGAAGCTTTCTTT.

The V gene is TRBV20-1, the J gene TRBJ2-7; 10 bases fit TRBD1. The CDR3 has 14 residues. Germline V gene sequence: CDR1 DFQATT, CDR2 SNEGSKA (reference sequence). Losses at the gene ends were 8 bases for V and 7 bases for J; bases not matched to a gene: 14. This CDR3 is CSSELGTGAREQYF. The CDR3 region has the DNA TGCAGTTCTGAACTCGGGACAGGGGCGAGAGAGCAGTACTTC.

This rearrangement joins TRBV27 to TRBJ2-3, with 11 bases aligning to TRBD2. CDR1 MNHEY and CDR2 SMNVEV come from the germline V gene (reference sequence). J lost 3 bases, V lost 7 bases, and 6 bases had no gene match. This CDR3 region has 15 residues. The CDR3 protein is CASTDSGGDTDTQYF. CDR3 bases: TGTGCCAGCACTGATAGCGGGGGGGATACAGATACGCAGTATTTT.

The rearrangement uses TRBV6-5 and TRBJ1-6; unclear D gene. Trimming cost V 0 bases and J 6 bases, with 9 bases left between them. The CDR3 is 15 residues long. From germline, CDR1 is MNHEY and CDR2 SVGAGI. The CDR3 is CASSYSEQTNSPLHF. For the CDR3, the DNA is TGTGCCAGCAGTTACTCCGAGCAGACTAATTCACCCCTCCACTTT.

This chain uses TRBV5-1 with TRBJ1-1; no clear D gene. Trimming left V 0 bases short and J 0 bases short, with 3 bases between. CDR3 length: 13 residues. The germline gives CDR1 SGHRS, CDR2 YFSETQ. The CDR3 region is CASSLGLNTEAFF. CDR3 coding DNA: TGCGCCAGCAGCTTGGGGTTGAACACTGAAGCTTTCTTT.